This TCR beta chain was found in a study of OX40 agonist ivuxolimab in advanced cancers. Profiled with immunoSEQ multiplex PCR; TCRdb holds only in-frame clones, not every one. The sample shows around 63,000 clones, over 75% of them seen only once. Germline CDR1 reads SGDLS; CDR2 reads YYNGEE. CDR3 length: 12 amino acids. The V and J ends lost 0 bases and 7 bases respectively, with 8 bases between them. The chain joins TRBV9 to TRBJ2-7, with a possible D match to TRBD2 (6 bases). This sequence was found in an adult with an advanced solid tumor such as melanoma, head and neck, liver or kidney cancer. Sequences were derived from CD4+ or CD8+ T cells sorted from blood, sampled in a trial of the OX40 agonist ivuxolimab. CDR3 nucleotides: TGTGCCAGCAGCGTAGTAGGAGGGGAGCAGTACTTC. Translated, it gives CASSVVGGEQYF. Full variable domain (rest looked up from reference TRBV9 and TRBJ2-7): DSGVTQTPKHLITATGQRVTLRCSPRSGDLSVYWYQQSLDQGLQFLIQYYNGEERAKGNILERFSAQQFPDLHSELNLSSLELGDSALYFCASSVVGGEQYFGPGTRLTVT.